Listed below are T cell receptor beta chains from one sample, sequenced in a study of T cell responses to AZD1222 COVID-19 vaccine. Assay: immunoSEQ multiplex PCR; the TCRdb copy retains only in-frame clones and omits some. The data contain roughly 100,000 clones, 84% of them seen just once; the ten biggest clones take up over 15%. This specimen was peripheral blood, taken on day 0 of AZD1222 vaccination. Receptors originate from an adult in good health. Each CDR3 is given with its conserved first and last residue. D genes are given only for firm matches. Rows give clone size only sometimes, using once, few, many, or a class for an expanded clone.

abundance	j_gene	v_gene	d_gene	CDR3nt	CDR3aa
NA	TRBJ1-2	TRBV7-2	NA	TGTGCCAGCAGCTTAGTGTCCCAAGGAGTCCAGGGCTACACCTTC	CASSLVSQGVQGYTF
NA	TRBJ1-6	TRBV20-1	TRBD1	TGCAGTGCTAGTCCCCGTTCAGGACAGGGAAATTCACCCCTCCACTTT	CSASPRSGQGNSPLHF
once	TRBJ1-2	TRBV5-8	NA	TGTGCCAGCAGCGGGGTGCTGGGACTCGGAGGGAGCTACACCTTC	CASSGVLGLGGSYTF
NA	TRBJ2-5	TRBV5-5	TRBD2	TGTGCCAGCAGCCTCCTTAGCGGGGGGGCCGGAGAGACCCAGTACTTC	CASSLLSGGAGETQYF
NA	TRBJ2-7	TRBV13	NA	TGTGCCAGCAGCTTATCCGGGACGCCCCCCTACGAGCAGTACTTC	CASSLSGTPPYEQYF
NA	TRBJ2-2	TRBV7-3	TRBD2	TGTGCCAGCAGACCCACTAGCGCCGGGGAGCTGTTTTTT	CASRPTSAGELFF
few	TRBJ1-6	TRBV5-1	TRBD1	TGCGCCAGCACCCCCCTGGGACAGGGGAATTCACCCCTCCACTTT	CASTPLGQGNSPLHF
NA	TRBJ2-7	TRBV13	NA	TGTGCCAGCAGCTTACAAGCGTATCATTACGAGCAGTACTTC	CASSLQAYHYEQYF
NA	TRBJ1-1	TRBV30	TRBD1	TGTGCCTGGAGTGGAATGAAGGGGGCGAGGACTGAAGCTTTCTTT	CAWSGMKGARTEAFF
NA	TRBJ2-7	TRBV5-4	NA	TGTGCCAGCAGCTCGCCCTCAACCTACGAGCAGTACTTC	CASSSPSTYEQYF
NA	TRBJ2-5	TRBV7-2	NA	TGTGCCAGCAGCTTAGTACCCGATGAGACCCAGTACTTC	CASSLVPDETQYF
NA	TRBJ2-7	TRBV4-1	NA	TGCGCCAGCAGCCAAGATGGCGGACACGTAACTGGCGAGCAGTACTTC	CASSQDGGHVTGEQYF
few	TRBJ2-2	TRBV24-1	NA	TGTGCCACCAGTGATTTGAGCGGGGAGCTGTTTTTT	CATSDLSGELFF
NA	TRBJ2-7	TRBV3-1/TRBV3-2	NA	TGTGCCAGCAGCCAAGATAGTGGGGGAACCTACGAGCAGTACTTC	CASSQDSGGTYEQYF
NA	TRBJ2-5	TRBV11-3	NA	TGTGCCAGCAGCCGACCGCGGTACCAAGAGACCCAGTACTTC	CASSRPRYQETQYF
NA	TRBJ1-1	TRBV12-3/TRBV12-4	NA	TGTGCCAGCAGCCCTGAAGCTTTCTTT	CASSPEAFF
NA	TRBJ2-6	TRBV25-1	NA	TGTGCCAGCAGTGAGGGCTTCCTGACTTTC	CASSEGFLTF
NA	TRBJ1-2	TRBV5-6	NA	TGTGCCAGCAGCTCCGGACAGCTCTATGGCTACACCTTC	CASSSGQLYGYTF
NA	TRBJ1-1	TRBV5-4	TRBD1	TGTGCCAGCAGCCCCGCCGGGACAGCCAATAATTTCATGAACACTGAAGCTTTCTTT	CASSPAGTANNFMNTEAFF
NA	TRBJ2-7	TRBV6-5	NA	TGTGCCAGCAGTAACATCTACGAGCAGTACTTC	CASSNIYEQYF
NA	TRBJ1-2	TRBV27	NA	TGTGCCAGCAGTTTGGGGCAGGGCGGATACAACTATGGCTACACCTTC	CASSLGQGGYNYGYTF
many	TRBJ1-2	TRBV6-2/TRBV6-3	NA	TGTGCCAGCAGCCGACCCCGGGACGTCGACTCCAACTATGGCTACACCTTC	CASSRPRDVDSNYGYTF
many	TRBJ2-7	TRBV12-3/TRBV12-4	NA	TGTGCCAGCAGTTTCAGCCATTCCTACGAGCAGTACTTC	CASSFSHSYEQYF
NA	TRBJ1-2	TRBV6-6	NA	TGTGCCAGCAGTTTTTCGCGGGCAACTAACGCGTATGGCTACACCTTC	CASSFSRATNAYGYTF
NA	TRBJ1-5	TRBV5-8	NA	TGTGCCAGCAGCTGGGGGAGGCATCAGCCCCAGCATTTT	CASSWGRHQPQHF
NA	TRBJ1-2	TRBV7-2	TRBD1	TGTGCCAGCAGCCGTGACAGGGGGCACTATGGCTACACCTTC	CASSRDRGHYGYTF
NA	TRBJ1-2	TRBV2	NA	TGTGCCAGCAGTGAAGCTCAGAGGGCCCCCGCCTTC	CASSEAQRAPAF
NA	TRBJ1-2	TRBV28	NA	TGTGCCAGCAGTTCCGCAGGGGATGGCTACACCTTC	CASSSAGDGYTF
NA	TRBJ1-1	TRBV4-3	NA	TGCGCCAGCAGCCCACATCACCAGTACACTGAAGCTTTCTTT	CASSPHHQYTEAFF
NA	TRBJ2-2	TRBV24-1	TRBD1	TGTGCCACCAGTGATTTACCTGGGATGACAGGGGGCAAGGACACCGGGGAGCTGTTTTTT	CATSDLPGMTGGKDTGELFF
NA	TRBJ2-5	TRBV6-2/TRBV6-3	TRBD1	TGTGCCAGCAGTTACGGGCCCGGGACAGGGGCGACTTCTCGAGAGACCCAGTACTTC	CASSYGPGTGATSRETQYF
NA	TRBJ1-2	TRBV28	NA	TGTGCCACCGGTTCACCGAACTATGGCTACACCTTC	CATGSPNYGYTF
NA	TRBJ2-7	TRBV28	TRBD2	TGTGCCAGCAGAAAAGGCGGGACTAGCGAATCCTACGAGCAGTACTTC	CASRKGGTSESYEQYF
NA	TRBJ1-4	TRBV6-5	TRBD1	TGTGCCAGCAGCATAACAGGGGGCCCAGGTGAAAAACTGTTTTTT	CASSITGGPGEKLFF
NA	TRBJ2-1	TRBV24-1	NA	TGTGCCACCAGTGATCGGGGGTCGGACTGGAACAATGAGCAGTTCTTC	CATSDRGSDWNNEQFF
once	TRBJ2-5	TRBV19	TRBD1	TGTGCCACCAGAAAGGGACAGAGGGTCGCTGAGACCCAGTACTTC	CATRKGQRVAETQYF
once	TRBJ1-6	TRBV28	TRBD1	TGTGCCAGCACCAGGACAGGGGGGAATTCACCCCTCCACTTT	CASTRTGGNSPLHF
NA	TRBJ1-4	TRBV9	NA	TGTGCCAGCAGCGTCTCGTCGGCCGTGGGTGAAAAACTGTTTTTT	CASSVSSAVGEKLFF
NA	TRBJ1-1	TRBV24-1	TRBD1	TGTGCCACCAGTGAGGGAGACAGGGCTGGAGCTTTCTTT	CATSEGDRAGAFF
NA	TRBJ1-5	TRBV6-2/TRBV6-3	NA	TGTGCCAGCAGCCCTCGGCGAGGCGGGAGTCAGCCCCAGCATTTT	CASSPRRGGSQPQHF
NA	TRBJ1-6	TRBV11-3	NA	TGTGCCAGCAGCTTAGATTTTACAGACAGACCTAATTCACCCCTCCACTTT	CASSLDFTDRPNSPLHF
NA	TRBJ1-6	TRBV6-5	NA	TGTGCCAGCCTACCCGCCGGGCCCGAGGTATCACCCCTCCACTTT	CASLPAGPEVSPLHF
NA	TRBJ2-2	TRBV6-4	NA	TGTGCCAGCAGTGACTCCGGGCTAAGGGGTCCCGGGGAGCTGTTTTTT	CASSDSGLRGPGELFF
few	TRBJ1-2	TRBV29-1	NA	TGCAGCGTTGGGGACACGGAGTATGGCTACACCTTC	CSVGDTEYGYTF
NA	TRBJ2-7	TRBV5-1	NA	TGCGCCAGCAGCTCGGGTGACCGTTGGAGTGGGCAGTACTTC	CASSSGDRWSGQYF
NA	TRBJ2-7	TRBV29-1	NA	TGCAGCGTTGATTCGGGTCGTGAGCAGTACTTC	CSVDSGREQYF